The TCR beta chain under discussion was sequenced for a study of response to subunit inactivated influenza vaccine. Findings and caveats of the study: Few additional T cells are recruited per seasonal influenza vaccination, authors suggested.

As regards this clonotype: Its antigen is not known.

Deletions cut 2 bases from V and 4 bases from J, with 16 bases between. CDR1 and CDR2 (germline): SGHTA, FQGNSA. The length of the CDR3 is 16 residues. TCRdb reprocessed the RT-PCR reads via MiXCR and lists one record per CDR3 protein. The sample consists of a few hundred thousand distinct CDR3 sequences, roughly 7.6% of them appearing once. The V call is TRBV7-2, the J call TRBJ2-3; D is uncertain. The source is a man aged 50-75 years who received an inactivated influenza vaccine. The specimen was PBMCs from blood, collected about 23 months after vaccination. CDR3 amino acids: CASSLSGGTVADTQYF. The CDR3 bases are TGTGCCAGCAGCTTATCAGGCGGTACCGTGGCAGATACGCAGTATTTT.